This T cell receptor (beta chain) was documented in a study of T-cell memory formation after mild COVID-19. As for the study in general: Largely donor-specific sequence clusters came from a couple of donors.

Germline values: CDR1 SGHAT, CDR2 FQNNGV. V was pared by 1 base and J by 1 base, with 10 bases between. The CDR3 is 15 amino acids. This clonotype has just a few counts. No antigen is known for it. Findings and limits, study-wide: Some clones that responded turned up in pre-infection memory, which suggests that cross-reactive memory joined in. Contracting CD4+ clones were located mainly in CM and EM, and CD8+ clones in EMRA.

After 5'RACE with constant-segment primers, TCR alpha and TCR beta cDNA libraries carrying sample barcodes and UMIs were obtained. From the 5' RACE reads, TCRdb called clonotypes with MiXCR, one entry per CDR3 protein. The sample has a few hundred thousand distinct CDR3 sequences, around a sixth seen once. Sequencing was done on a sample of PBMCs or a T cell subset sorted from them (not recorded which). The clonotype comes from a man between 18 and 35 years old who had mild COVID-19 (a few samples of this study predate the infection). Cell type and time point are not known. The chain employs TRBV11-2 and TRBJ1-1; D is possibly TRBD1 (5 bases). CDR3 DNA: TGTGCCAGCAGCTTAGGTTCCAGGGCGAACACTGAAGCTTTCTTT. Protein: CASSLGSRANTEAFF.